A selection of T cell receptor beta chains follows, all from one sample in a study of OX40 agonist ivuxolimab in advanced cancers. TCRdb keeps only in-frame clones here, not all; method: immunoSEQ multiplex PCR. The sample holds tens of thousands of clones, roughly 80% seen once. The sample was CD4+ or CD8+ T cells sorted from blood, taken in a trial of the OX40 agonist ivuxolimab. The receptors come from an adult with an advanced solid tumor such as melanoma, head and neck, liver or kidney cancer. The CDR3 runs from the conserved cysteine through the conserved F or W. Fields, in order: clone size, V gene, J gene, D gene, CDR3 protein, CDR3 DNA. The D gene is left open where the match is weak. Expanded clones get a size class; other rows say once, few or many, or leave the size out.

-	TRBV5-5	TRBJ2-1	-	CASSESASPYNEQFF	TGTGCCAGCAGCGAGAGCGCTAGCCCCTACAATGAGCAGTTCTTC
-	TRBV5-1	TRBJ2-1	-	CASSAILARDEQFF	TGCGCCAGCAGCGCCATACTAGCTAGGGATGAGCAGTTCTTC
-	TRBV5-5	TRBJ1-1	-	CASSRGTWGTEAFF	TGTGCCAGCAGCAGAGGGACCTGGGGGACTGAAGCTTTCTTT
-	TRBV19	TRBJ2-7	TRBD1	CASSIRSIGQGIFYEQYF	TGTGCCAGTAGTATACGGTCTATAGGACAGGGGATCTTCTACGAGCAGTACTTC
-	TRBV27	TRBJ1-1	-	CASSRPGYKGAFF	TGTGCCAGCAGTCGACCGGGATACAAAGGGGCTTTCTTT
-	TRBV6-4	TRBJ1-1	-	CASSASPGNTEAFF	TGTGCCAGCTCGGCAAGTCCGGGAAACACTGAAGCTTTCTTT
-	TRBV5-4	TRBJ2-2	-	CASSLAAGDTGELFF	TGTGCCAGCAGCTTGGCGGCAGGGGACACCGGGGAGCTGTTTTTT
-	TRBV30	TRBJ1-1	TRBD1	CAWSRVAGGGEAFF	TGTGCCTGGAGTAGAGTGGCAGGGGGCGGTGAAGCTTTCTTT
-	TRBV5-1	TRBJ1-1	TRBD1	CASSATGQGATEAFF	TGCGCCAGCAGCGCCACGGGACAGGGGGCCACTGAAGCTTTCTTT
-	TRBV6-1	TRBJ1-3	-	CAAKPGPAGYTIYF	TGTGCCGCCAAACCGGGCCCGGCGGGGTACACCATATATTTT
-	TRBV28	TRBJ1-5	TRBD1	CASSPPGGPQHF	TGTGCCAGCAGTCCTCCAGGGGGGCCCCAGCATTTT
-	TRBV5-4	TRBJ2-3	-	CASSLAQAGDTQYF	TGTGCCAGCAGCTTGGCTCAGGCGGGAGATACGCAGTATTTT
-	TRBV18	TRBJ1-4	-	CASSPRRSGNEKLFF	TGTGCCAGCTCACCAAGAAGGTCGGGGAATGAAAAACTGTTTTTT
-	TRBV6-6	TRBJ1-4	-	CASRKTGLNEKLFF	TGTGCCAGCAGGAAGACAGGTCTTAATGAAAAACTGTTTTTT
-	TRBV10-2	TRBJ1-1	TRBD1	CASSDPPGTGGTEAFF	TGCGCCAGCAGTGACCCCCCCGGGACAGGGGGGACTGAAGCTTTCTTT
-	TRBV2	TRBJ2-1	TRBD1	CASTQGVHSEQFF	TGTGCCAGCACACAGGGGGTCCACAGTGAGCAGTTCTTC
few	TRBV30	TRBJ1-3	-	CAWSVMGNTIYF	TGTGCCTGGAGTGTAATGGGAAACACCATATATTTT
-	TRBV30	TRBJ2-7	-	CAWSTWKSVEQYF	TGTGCCTGGAGCACCTGGAAGTCGGTCGAGCAGTACTTC
-	TRBV5-1	TRBJ2-1	-	CASSLGQLPYNEQFF	TGCGCCAGCAGCTTGGGTCAACTCCCGTACAATGAGCAGTTCTTC
once	TRBV28	TRBJ2-3	-	CASKTSSSTDTQYF	TGTGCCAGCAAAACGTCATCTAGCACAGATACGCAGTATTTT
few	TRBV2	TRBJ2-7	TRBD2	CASKRDYTSNEQYF	TGTGCCAGCAAACGGGACTACACCTCTAACGAGCAGTACTTC
-	TRBV27	TRBJ1-5	TRBD1	CASSLYTGTGNQPQHF	TGTGCCAGCAGCCTATATACCGGGACAGGGAATCAGCCCCAGCATTTT
-	TRBV5-8	TRBJ2-3	TRBD2	CASSAGLAGMSDTQYF	TGTGCCAGCAGCGCCGGACTAGCGGGAATGTCAGATACGCAGTATTTT
-	TRBV29-1	TRBJ1-2	-	CSVWSGGDGYTF	TGCAGCGTTTGGAGTGGCGGGGATGGCTACACCTTC
few	TRBV7-3	TRBJ2-5	-	CASSLSGKGQETQYF	TGTGCCAGCAGCTTATCTGGAAAAGGGCAAGAGACCCAGTACTTC
-	TRBV7-9	TRBJ2-2	-	CASSRSGEVGELFF	TGTGCCAGCAGCCGGTCAGGGGAGGTCGGGGAGCTGTTTTTT
-	TRBV7-8	TRBJ1-3	TRBD1	CASKTKGGQGAGNTIYF	TGTGCCAGCAAAACTAAGGGGGGACAGGGCGCTGGAAACACCATATATTTT
-	TRBV7-3	TRBJ2-3	-	CASSLSGSTDTQYF	TGTGCCAGCAGCTTGTCCGGGAGCACAGATACGCAGTATTTT
-	TRBV27	TRBJ2-3	-	CASRFGVLTDTQYF	TGTGCCAGCAGGTTCGGTGTCCTCACAGATACGCAGTATTTT
few	TRBV14	TRBJ1-3	-	CASSQSGTFGNTIYF	TGTGCCAGCAGCCAATCCGGGACATTTGGAAACACCATATATTTT
-	TRBV4-3	TRBJ1-2	-	CASSQGSARGVVGSYGYTF	TGCGCCAGCAGCCAAGGGTCGGCCAGGGGAGTTGTGGGCTCCTATGGCTACACCTTC
-	TRBV5-1	TRBJ1-1	-	CASSRAGQNTEAFF	TGCGCCAGCAGCCGCGCAGGGCAGAACACTGAAGCTTTCTTT
-	TRBV19	TRBJ2-1	-	CASRDRSAFTYNEQFF	TGTGCCAGTAGGGATCGTAGCGCCTTCACCTACAATGAGCAGTTCTTC
-	TRBV6-5	TRBJ2-3	-	CASRKDGTTDTQYF	TGTGCCAGCCGAAAAGACGGAACCACAGATACGCAGTATTTT
-	TRBV5-4	TRBJ2-5	TRBD1	CASSSLTGGAGQETQYF	TGTGCCAGCAGCTCACTGACAGGGGGCGCTGGGCAAGAGACCCAGTACTTC
-	TRBV28	TRBJ1-1	-	CASSFVAGRLSFF	TGTGCCAGCAGTTTCGTGGCAGGGCGTTTATCTTTCTTT
-	TRBV5-4	TRBJ2-7	-	CASSFGGWAYEQYF	TGTGCCAGCAGCTTCGGAGGCTGGGCGTACGAGCAGTACTTC
few	TRBV5-4	TRBJ1-1	-	CASSFNLGNTEAFF	TGTGCCAGCAGCTTCAACCTTGGTAACACTGAAGCTTTCTTT
once	TRBV10-3	TRBJ2-1	TRBD1	CATRDRDVNEQFF	TGTGCCACCCGGGACAGGGATGTCAATGAGCAGTTCTTC
-	TRBV27	TRBJ2-2	-	CASSPLFGAGDTGELFF	TGTGCCAGCAGTCCACTCTTTGGGGCAGGGGACACCGGGGAGCTGTTTTTT
-	TRBV19	TRBJ2-3	-	CASTSPVSGDTQYF	TGTGCCAGTACCTCCCCTGTTTCGGGAGATACGCAGTATTTT
-	TRBV30	TRBJ1-3	-	CAWSEGTAGNTIYF	TGTGCCTGGAGTGAGGGGACCGCTGGAAACACCATATATTTT
-	TRBV5-1	TRBJ2-1	-	CASSLDFPESYNEQFF	TGCGCCAGCAGCTTGGACTTTCCAGAGTCTTACAATGAGCAGTTCTTC
-	TRBV28	TRBJ1-1	-	CASSSQGRLMNTEAFF	TGTGCCAGCAGTTCACAGGGACGATTAATGAACACTGAAGCTTTCTTT
-	TRBV5-1	TRBJ2-7	TRBD2	CASSRGTSGHEQYF	TGCGCCAGCAGCCGCGGGACTAGCGGTCACGAGCAGTACTTC
-	TRBV28	TRBJ1-5	-	CASSLWSKPDQPQHF	TGTGCCAGCAGTTTATGGTCAAAGCCGGACCAGCCCCAGCATTTT
-	TRBV19	TRBJ2-7	-	CASSMTLFTYEQYF	TGTGCCAGTAGTATGACACTTTTCACCTACGAGCAGTACTTC
-	TRBV28	TRBJ1-2	-	CATGPPHSNYRYTF	TGTGCCACAGGTCCACCCCACTCTAACTATCGGTACACCTTC
-	TRBV29-1	TRBJ1-3	-	CSVWTAADTIYF	TGCAGCGTGTGGACGGCCGCCGACACCATATATTTT
-	TRBV29-1	TRBJ2-1	-	CSGGTYNEQFF	TGCAGCGGGGGGACATACAATGAGCAGTTCTTC